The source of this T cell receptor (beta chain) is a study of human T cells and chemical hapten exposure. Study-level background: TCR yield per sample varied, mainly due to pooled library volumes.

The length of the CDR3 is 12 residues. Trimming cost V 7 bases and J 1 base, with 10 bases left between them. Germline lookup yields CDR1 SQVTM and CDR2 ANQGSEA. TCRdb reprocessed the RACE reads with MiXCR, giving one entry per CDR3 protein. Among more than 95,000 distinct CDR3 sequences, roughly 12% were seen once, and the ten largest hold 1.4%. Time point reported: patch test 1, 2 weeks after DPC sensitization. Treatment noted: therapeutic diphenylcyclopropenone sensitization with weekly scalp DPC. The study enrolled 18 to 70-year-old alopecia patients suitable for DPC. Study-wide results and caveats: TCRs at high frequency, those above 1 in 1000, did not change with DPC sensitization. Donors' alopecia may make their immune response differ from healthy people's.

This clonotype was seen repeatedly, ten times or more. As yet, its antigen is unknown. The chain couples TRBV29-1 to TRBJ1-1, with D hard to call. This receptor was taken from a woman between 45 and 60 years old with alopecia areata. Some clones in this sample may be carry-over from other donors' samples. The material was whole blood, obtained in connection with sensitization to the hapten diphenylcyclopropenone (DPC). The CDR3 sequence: CSGRIGNTEAFF. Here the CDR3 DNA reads TGCAGCGGGCGGATTGGGAACACTGAAGCTTTCTTT.